What follows are 20 T cell receptor beta chains derived from one specimen sequenced in a study of cytomegalovirus exposure and HLA in healthy donors. Vbeta (60) and Jbeta (13) primers were used in the PCR. Produced via immunoSEQ multiplex PCR; TCRdb's table is partial and in-frame only. The table has some 76,000 clones, approximately 84% seen once; the top ten hold 2.4%. Sequencing was done on a sample of PBMCs. Receptors were obtained from a woman aged 50 to 60 in good health and CMV-seronegative.

This clone was seen once. V and J are TRBV9 and TRBJ1-2; 7 nucleotides agree with TRBD1. The CDR3 is 14 amino acids. Germline CDR1 reads SGDLS; CDR2 reads YYNGEE. Trimming removed 4 bases from V and 4 bases from J; junction bases left unmatched: 7. The CDR3 bases are TGTGCCAGCAGCTCCCCAGGGGGTTTCTATGGCTACACCTTC. This encodes CASSSPGGFYGYTF.

This clone has only one observation. V and J are TRBV6-5 and TRBJ1-1; perhaps TRBD1 as D (5 bases). The CDR3 length is 13 residues. The V end lost 6 bases, the J end lost 6 bases, and 14 bases lay between the germline ends. Germline loops: CDR1 MNHEY, CDR2 SVGAGI. The CDR3 nucleotides are TGTGCCAGCAGAGGAGGAGGGGTTTCTGAAGCTTTCTTT. It translates to CASRGGGVSEAFF.

The CDR3: CAWSAGWGPQETQYF. The CDR3 nucleotides are TGTGCCTGGAGTGCTGGTTGGGGGCCCCAAGAGACCCAGTACTTC. V gene TRBV30 combines with J gene TRBJ2-5; TRBD1 is a possible D gene (6 bases). This CDR3 contains 15 residues. Germline assignment: CDR1 GTSNPN and CDR2 SVGIG (reference sequence). V was shortened by 1 base and J by 1 base, with 13 bases between the two germline ends.

V and J are TRBV19 and TRBJ2-6, with 7 nucleotides matching TRBD1. The germline V gene has CDR1 LNHDA and CDR2 SQIVND (reference sequence). The junction had 10 bases not matched to a gene; V was cut back by 5 bases and J by 9 bases. CDR3 length equals 15 residues. This CDR3 is CASSVDRVVDNVLTF. The CDR3 nucleotides are TGTGCCAGTAGTGTCGACAGGGTCGTGGACAACGTCCTGACTTTC.

This clone was detected only once. The V call is TRBV19, the J call TRBJ2-3; 7 nucleotides align to TRBD2. CDR3 length: 16 amino acids. CDR1 and CDR2 (germline): LNHDA, SQIVND (reference sequence). V was clipped by 2 bases and J by 3 bases; unmatched bases: 8. CDR3 coding DNA: TGTGCCAGTAGTATATCATTGGCGGGAGTAACAGATACGCAGTATTTT. Its translation: CASSISLAGVTDTQYF. Complete variable domain (other parts from reference TRBV19 and TRBJ2-3): DGGITQSPKYLFRKEGQNVTLSCEQNLNHDAMYWYRQDPGQGLRLIYYSQIVNDFQKGDIAEGYSVSREKKESFPLTVTSAQKNPTAFYLCASSISLAGVTDTQYFGPGTRLTVL.

The gene calls are TRBV4-1 and TRBJ2-3; 7 positions match TRBD2. Losses at the gene ends were 0 bases for V and 6 bases for J; bases not matched to a gene: 6. Germline V gene sequence: CDR1 MGHRA, CDR2 YSYEKL. This CDR3 has 15 amino acids. The CDR3 is CASSQDGVAGDTQYF. CDR3 in DNA: TGCGCCAGCAGCCAAGATGGGGTAGCGGGTGATACGCAGTATTTT.

This chain uses TRBV7-9 with TRBJ1-2; 7 bases match TRBD1. V trimming: 1 base; J trimming: 8 bases; junction bases outside the gene matches: 7. The germline V gene has CDR1 SEHNR and CDR2 FQNEAQ (reference sequence). The CDR3 spans 14 residues. The CDR3 region is CASSLERGQEGYTF. For the CDR3, the DNA is TGTGCCAGCAGCTTAGAAAGGGGGCAGGAGGGCTACACCTTC.

This clone was seen a handful of times. The chain joins TRBV7-8 to TRBJ2-1, with 14 bases aligning to TRBD2. The CDR3 contains 17 residues. After removal of 6 bases from V and 2 bases from J, the junction contained 6 bases not matched to a gene. The germline V gene has CDR1 SGHVS and CDR2 FQNEAQ. This CDR3 is CASSPGLAGGPYNEQFF. In nucleotides, the CDR3 is TGTGCCAGCAGTCCCGGACTAGCGGGAGGACCCTACAATGAGCAGTTCTTC.

The genes are TRBV7-6 and TRBJ2-6; possible D gene TRBD1, 6 bases. From germline, CDR1 is SGHVS and CDR2 FNYEAQ. The CDR3 runs to 15 residues. With 5 bases removed from V and 1 base from J, the gap between germline ends came to 9 bases. The CDR3 spells CASSKGVSGANVLTF. The CDR3 coding sequence is TGTGCCAGCAGCAAGGGGGTGTCTGGGGCCAACGTCCTGACTTTC.

This chain uses TRBV5-1 with TRBJ2-7; 9 bases align to TRBD1. The CDR3 extends over 15 amino acids. Germline V CDR1 and CDR2: SGHRS, YFSETQ. V shed 3 bases and J 2 bases; nucleotides not matched to a gene: 6. CDR3 DNA sequence: TGCGCCAGCAGCTCGGCCGGGACAGGGACCTACGAGCAGTACTTC. It yields the protein CASSSAGTGTYEQYF.

This clone appeared a few times. J is TRBJ2-3 and V is TRBV5-8; possible D gene TRBD1, 6 bases. The ends were cut back, 4 bases at V and 0 bases at J, with 15 bases in the middle. This CDR3 region has 16 residues. From germline, CDR1 is SGHTS and CDR2 YDEGEE. The DNA of the CDR3 is TGTGCCAGCAGCCTGGGGGCGGGCGTGAGCACAGATACGCAGTATTTT. This gives the protein CASSLGAGVSTDTQYF.

This clone turned up a few times. This chain links TRBV27 with TRBJ1-6; no firm D call. Germline V gives CDR1 MNHEY, CDR2 SMNVEV (reference sequence). Deletions cut 5 bases from V and 14 bases from J, with 25 bases between. This CDR3 spans 16 amino acids. In DNA form, the CDR3 reads TGTGCCAGCAGTCCCCTCTCCACAGCCGCATCGCGTTCCCTCCACTTT. Residues: CASSPLSTAASRSLHF.

In this sample, this clone turned up once. The chain couples TRBV6-1 to TRBJ1-2; tentative D call: TRBD1 (5 bases). Trimming cost V 4 bases and J 2 bases, with 11 bases left between them. The CDR3 runs 14 residues. The germline V gene has CDR1 MNHNS and CDR2 SASEGT. The CDR3 loop is CASSARTPNYGYTF. The CDR3 coding sequence is TGTGCCAGCAGTGCCAGGACACCAAACTATGGCTACACCTTC.

V usage is TRBV7-2 and J usage is TRBJ1-2; 9 bases align to TRBD1. The CDR3 runs 14 residues. J was trimmed by 8 bases and V by 6 bases; bases with no gene match: 10. Germline lookup yields CDR1 SGHTA and CDR2 FQGNSA. The CDR3 DNA follows: TGTGCCAGCAGACCGGGGACAGGGAGTTTGGGCTACACCTTC. Translating it yields CASRPGTGSLGYTF. Looking up the rest from reference TRBV7-2 and TRBJ1-2 gives the full variable domain: GAGVSQSPSNKVTEKGKDVELRCDPISGHTALYWYRQSLGQGLEFLIYFQGNSAPDKSGLPSDRFSAERTGGSVSTLTIQRTQQEDSAVYLCASRPGTGSLGYTFGSGTRLTVV.

The chain couples TRBV27 to TRBJ2-1; 8 nucleotides line up with TRBD2. The CDR3 sequence is 16 residues long. Germline lookup yields CDR1 MNHEY and CDR2 SMNVEV (reference sequence). Germline trimming cut 2 bases from V and 3 bases from J; bases unmatched to any gene: 6. CDR3 in DNA: TGTGCCAGCAGTTTAGATCTAGCGGGTAGCTACAATGAGCAGTTCTTC. Protein sequence: CASSLDLAGSYNEQFF.

The chain joins TRBV13 to TRBJ2-5; no reliable D call. The CDR3 contains 13 residues. V was cut by 5 bases and J by 2 bases, with 9 bases left in between. Germline V lookup: CDR1 PRHDT, CDR2 FYEKMQ (reference sequence). The CDR3 reads CASSPQRQETQYF. The DNA for the CDR3 is TGTGCCAGCAGCCCCCAGCGTCAAGAGACCCAGTACTTC.

The chain couples TRBV27 to TRBJ2-1; 8 bases line up with TRBD2. The CDR3 consists of 15 residues. V trimming: 5 bases; J trimming: 5 bases; junction bases outside the gene matches: 8. CDR1 and CDR2 (germline): MNHEY, SMNVEV (reference sequence). This CDR3 is CASSQLSGNNNEQFF. CDR3 DNA: TGTGCCAGCAGTCAACTTAGCGGGAACAACAATGAGCAGTTCTTC.

The chain has TRBV6-5 and TRBJ1-2; TRBD1 is a possible D gene (5 bases). Trimming left V 4 bases short and J 4 bases short, with 16 bases between. Germline V CDR1 and CDR2: MNHEY, SVGAGI. The CDR3 covers 15 residues. In DNA form, the CDR3 reads TGTGCCAGCAGTTTGACAGCCGACTTTTTCTATGGCTACACCTTC. Encoded protein: CASSLTADFFYGYTF.

This sequence joins TRBV7-2 and TRBJ1-5; D possibly corresponds to TRBD1 (6 bases). The CDR3 is made up of 15 amino acids. Trimming pared 0 bases from V and 4 bases from J, leaving 10 bases between. Looked up from germline, CDR1 is SGHTA and CDR2 is FQGNSA. For the CDR3, the DNA is TGTGCCAGCAGCTTAGCGACAGGTGGAAATCAGCCCCAGCATTTT. Translating it yields CASSLATGGNQPQHF.

This clone was observed a handful of times. The genes are TRBV6-6 and TRBJ2-1, with TRBD2 as a possible D gene (6 bases). The ends were cut back, 7 bases at V and 0 bases at J, with 16 bases in the middle. The CDR3 extends over 16 amino acids. Germline V gene sequence: CDR1 MNHNY, CDR2 SVGAGI (reference sequence). The chain's CDR3 is CASNRGRGSSYNEQFF. CDR3 in DNA: TGTGCCAGCAACCGGGGACGGGGGAGCTCCTACAATGAGCAGTTCTTC.